The T cell receptor (beta chain) described here comes from a study of cytomegalovirus exposure and HLA in healthy donors. Study-level background: Of all 400 or so donors who were genotyped, roughly 81% belonged to the Caucasian-associated ancestry cluster. General observations from the study: Later analysis indicated greater clonal expansion among HLA-associated TCR beta chains than among equally common other chains. Published work reported that the classifier diagnosed cytomegalovirus status with high specificity and sensitivity. Judged likely to be a sequencing artifact was a cluster of highly shared sequence variants.

Per germline, CDR1 LNHDA and CDR2 SQIVND (reference sequence). CDR3 length equals 18 residues. V gave up 5 bases and J gave up 8 bases; unmatched junction bases: 15. This PCR relied on a set of 60 Vbeta primers and 13 Jbeta primers. TCRdb's table, derived via immunoSEQ multiplex PCR, lists solely in-frame clones and lacks some. The table has 100,000 or so clones, more than 70% seen once; the top ten hold around a tenth. Worth noting for this clone: Its antigen is unidentified.

The receptor was derived from a male donor in good health and CMV-seropositive. The chain has TRBV19 and TRBJ2-1, with 13 bases lining up with TRBD2. Sequenced sample: PBMCs. The chain's CDR3 is CASSALTSGRYNEYEQFF. Here the CDR3 DNA reads TGTGCCAGTAGTGCCCTGACTAGCGGGAGGTATAACGAGTATGAGCAGTTCTTC.